This T cell receptor beta chain emerged from a study of regulatory T cells in long-lasting Graves disease. Stated time point: persistent/refractory GD, antithyroid drugs over 5 years with positive TRAb. The TCR library was made from RNA extracted from PBMCs. Only a few counts were recorded for this clonotype. Mismatch with germline at one junction end may stem from a read error. From germline, CDR1 is SGHRS and CDR2 YFSETQ. CDR3 length: 12 amino acids. Researchers made TCR beta libraries by using iRepertoire HTBI primers and running Arm-PCR on CDR3 regions. TCRdb reprocessed the multiplex PCR reads with MiXCR, giving one entry per CDR3 protein. The sample lists about 470,000 distinct CDR3 sequences, about 22% seen once, with 7% to 9% in the top ten.

This sequence was found in a female donor with Graves disease. The rearrangement uses TRBV5-1 and TRBJ2-5; no definite D call. The material was peripheral blood mononuclear cells (PBMCs), obtained when the disease was refractory, from a patient treated with antithyroid drugs. In nucleotides, the CDR3 is TGCGCCAACAGCTCGTACCAAGAGACCCAGTACTTC. Protein: CANSSYQETQYF. Full variable domain (missing parts from reference TRBV5-1 and TRBJ2-5): KAGVTQTPRYLIKTRGQQVTLSCSPISGHRSVSWYQQTPGQGLQFLFEYFSETQRNKGNFPGRFSGRQFSNSRSEMNVSTLELGDSALYLCANSSYQETQYFGPGTRLLVL.